Here is one T cell receptor (beta chain) with its context. What it binds is not known. This specimen belongs to a study of cytomegalovirus exposure and HLA in healthy donors. Study outcomes and limitations: The classifier was said to identify cytomegalovirus status with high specificity and sensitivity. Beyond CMV serostatus, there was no information to go on about immune exposure. Later findings reportedly placed an Asian-associated ancestry cluster below the approximately 670-donor mean for N-insertions.

The PCR ran on 60 Vbeta and 13 Jbeta primers. This table comes from immunoSEQ multiplex PCR, and its TCRdb copy is limited to in-frame clones, with some not included. This table holds about 160,000 clones, 65% to 90% found once. The sequencing input was PBMCs. The TCR sequence derives from a woman under 30 in good health and CMV-seronegative.

CDR3 protein: CATGSGGRSNQPQHF. The CDR3 coding sequence is TGTGCCACCGGGTCCGGAGGGCGCAGCAATCAGCCCCAGCATTTT. The gene calls are TRBV19 and TRBJ1-5, with D unclear. Germline V lookup: CDR1 LNHDA, CDR2 SQIVND (reference sequence). The CDR3 length is 15 residues. With 10 bases removed from V and 1 base from J, the gap between germline ends came to 17 bases.